A selection of T cell receptor beta chains follows, all from one sample in a study of T cell repertoires in cytomegalovirus infection. TCRdb processed the reads anew with MiXCR; each CDR3 protein has one entry. The table shows about 830,000 distinct CDR3 sequences, with over 25% occurring only once. Their specific antigens are unknown. The sample here was cultured CD8+ T cells from PBMCs, taken from culture after CMV antigen stimulation. Receptors were obtained from a human donor in good health (CMV status not recorded). Some clones in this sample may be carry-over from other donors' samples. The CDR3 runs from the conserved cysteine through the conserved F or W. Fields, in order: D gene, J gene, clone size, V gene, CDR3 protein, CDR3 DNA. A D gene is named only where the DNA matches it firmly. Size tells how often a clone was seen (once, few, many) or the class of an expanded clone, and some rows leave it out.

NA | TRBJ1-4 | NA | TRBV7-8 | CASSLLGPTNEKLFF | TGTGCCAGCAGCTTATTAGGACCTACTAATGAAAAACTGTTTTTT
NA | TRBJ1-4 | few | TRBV12-3/TRBV12-4 | CASRGGETNEKLFF | TGTGCCAGCCGGGGTGGGGAGACTAATGAAAAACTGTTTTTT
NA | TRBJ1-1 | many | TRBV12-5 | CASGLGTDEAFF | TGTGCTAGTGGTTTGGGGACAGATGAAGCTTTCTTT
NA | TRBJ1-1 | NA | TRBV12-3/TRBV12-4 | CASSLKAITEAFF | TGTGCCAGCAGTTTGAAGGCAATCACTGAAGCTTTCTTT
TRBD1 | TRBJ1-2 | many | TRBV7-9 | CASSPTIPGQGNFGYTF | TGTGCCAGCAGCCCTACGATTCCGGGACAGGGAAATTTTGGCTACACCTTC
NA | TRBJ2-7 | many | TRBV9 | CASSPTPSYEQYF | TGTGCCAGCAGCCCTACCCCCTCCTACGAGCAGTACTTC
TRBD2 | TRBJ2-7 | NA | TRBV6-6 | CASSSILAGGSRYREQYF | TGTGCCAGCAGTTCGATTCTAGCGGGCGGATCAAGGTATCGGGAGCAGTACTTC
TRBD2 | TRBJ2-5 | NA | TRBV7-6 | CASSLRTSGVETQYF | TGTGCCAGCAGCTTGAGGACTAGCGGGGTCGAGACCCAGTACTTC
TRBD1 | TRBJ1-2 | NA | TRBV2 | CATFDRDYGYTF | TGTGCCACATTCGACAGGGACTATGGCTACACCTTC
NA | TRBJ1-5 | NA | TRBV25-1 | CASSESGSGNQPQHF | TGTGCCAGCAGTGAATCGGGGAGCGGCAATCAGCCCCAGCATTTT
TRBD2 | TRBJ2-1 | many | TRBV7-9 | CASSFLNYAGTSGASTRNEQFF | TGTGCCAGCAGCTTCCTAAACTACGCCGGGACTAGCGGGGCCTCGACGAGGAATGAGCAGTTCTTC
NA | TRBJ1-5 | few | TRBV4-1 | CASSQIGANQPQHF | TGCGCCAGCAGCCAAATAGGAGCTAATCAGCCCCAGCATTTT
NA | TRBJ2-1 | NA | TRBV11-3 | CASSPEAGAQDEQFF | TGTGCCAGCAGCCCCGAGGCAGGGGCTCAGGATGAGCAGTTCTTC
NA | TRBJ1-1 | few | TRBV12-3/TRBV12-4 | CASSLEAEPTEAFF | TGTGCCAGCAGTTTAGAAGCAGAACCTACTGAAGCTTTCTTT
TRBD2 | TRBJ2-1 | NA | TRBV9 | CASSPRTSVYNEQFF | TGTGCCAGCAGCCCACGGACTAGCGTGTACAATGAGCAGTTCTTC
NA | TRBJ2-1 | NA | TRBV27 | CASSLAAPGEGEQFF | TGTGCCAGCAGTTTAGCGGCTCCGGGAGAGGGTGAGCAGTTCTTC
NA | TRBJ2-7 | few | TRBV12-3/TRBV12-4 | CASSHTTGWMGEQYF | TGTGCCAGCAGTCATACCACAGGGTGGATGGGCGAGCAGTACTTC
TRBD2 | TRBJ2-5 | few | TRBV11-2 | CASTMSGGSETQYF | TGTGCCAGCACCATGAGCGGGGGCTCAGAGACCCAGTACTTC
NA | TRBJ2-1 | few | TRBV7-9 | CASTQGGYNEQFF | TGTGCCAGCACCCAAGGGGGGTACAATGAGCAGTTCTTC
TRBD2 | TRBJ2-1 | NA | TRBV7-6 | CASTGGYFNEQFF | TGTGCCAGCACGGGGGGATATTTTAATGAGCAGTTCTTC
TRBD2 | TRBJ2-7 | few | TRBV7-9 | CASSPREESYEQYF | TGTGCCAGCAGCCCCCGGGAGGAGTCCTACGAGCAGTACTTC
TRBD1 | TRBJ1-2 | NA | TRBV7-2 | CASSLATPGQGVYGYTF | TGTGCCAGCAGCTTAGCGACTCCGGGACAGGGGGTCTATGGCTACACCTTC
NA | TRBJ2-7 | once | TRBV7-8 | CTSRDAYEQYF | TGTACCAGTAGGGACGCCTACGAGCAGTACTTC
TRBD1 | TRBJ1-2 | few | TRBV12-3/TRBV12-4 | CASSLGLQGEFGYTF | TGTGCCAGCAGTCTAGGGCTACAGGGGGAGTTTGGCTACACCTTC
NA | TRBJ2-5 | few | TRBV27 | CASSLVSGVGETQYF | TGTGCCAGCAGTTTAGTTTCGGGGGTAGGGGAGACCCAGTACTTC
NA | TRBJ1-4 | once | TRBV5-8 | CASSITGRLFF | TGTGCCAGCAGCATAACAGGGAGACTGTTTTTT
NA | TRBJ1-6 | NA | TRBV10-3 | CAISDEGGSSYNSPLHF | TGTGCCATCAGTGACGAGGGGGGTAGCTCCTATAATTCACCCCTCCACTTT
NA | TRBJ1-2 | few | TRBV29-1 | CSAKEGDAGYTF | TGCAGCGCCAAAGAGGGGGATGCTGGCTACACCTTC
NA | TRBJ2-7 | NA | TRBV6-1 | CASNDVAGDPFEQYF | TGTGCCAGCAACGATGTGGCCGGGGACCCCTTCGAGCAGTACTTC
TRBD1 | TRBJ1-3 | NA | TRBV12-3/TRBV12-4 | CASRKTGGSGNTIYF | TGTGCCAGCAGAAAGACAGGGGGCTCTGGAAACACCATATATTTT
NA | TRBJ1-1 | few | TRBV7-6 | CASSPRGRTEAFF | TGTGCCAGCAGTCCTAGAGGTAGAACTGAAGCTTTCTTT
TRBD1 | TRBJ2-7 | few | TRBV7-6 | CASSLETGGEQYF | TGTGCCAGCAGCCTCGAGACAGGGGGCGAGCAGTACTTC
NA | TRBJ2-3 | NA | TRBV7-9 | CASSSTGTHSGPDTQYF | TGTGCCAGCAGCTCGACCGGGACGCACTCTGGGCCAGATACGCAGTATTTT
TRBD1 | TRBJ2-7 | NA | TRBV4-1 | CASALRQGTHEQYF | TGCGCCAGTGCCCTGAGACAGGGAACGCACGAGCAGTACTTC
TRBD1 | TRBJ1-1 | NA | TRBV4-1 | CASSHKGQGDTEAFF | TGCGCCAGCAGCCACAAGGGACAGGGGGACACTGAAGCTTTCTTT
NA | TRBJ2-7 | few | TRBV5-3 | CASSPGLVPGEQYF | TGTGCCAGCAGCCCGGGACTTGTTCCGGGCGAGCAGTACTTC
TRBD2 | TRBJ2-2 | few | TRBV7-9 | CASSILSGLAGELFF | TGTGCCAGCAGCATTCTTAGTGGACTAGCGGGGGAGCTGTTTTTT
NA | TRBJ2-3 | NA | TRBV6-6 | CASSYSLESTDTQYF | TGTGCCAGCAGTTACTCACTAGAGAGCACAGATACGCAGTATTTT
TRBD1 | TRBJ1-2 | NA | TRBV5-4 | CTSSSPTTGGSANYGYTF | TGTACCAGCAGCTCCCCGACGACAGGGGGCTCAGCTAACTATGGCTACACCTTC
NA | TRBJ2-1 | NA | TRBV6-5 | CASSNRVYNEQFF | TGTGCCAGCAGCAACAGGGTCTACAATGAGCAGTTCTTC
NA | TRBJ1-2 | NA | TRBV7-9 | CASSLDYSELGGYTF | TGTGCCAGCAGCTTAGACTACAGCGAGCTTGGTGGCTACACCTTC
NA | TRBJ1-1 | NA | TRBV6-6 | CASSSAAMNTEAFF | TGTGCCAGCAGTTCCGCAGCTATGAACACTGAAGCTTTCTTT
TRBD1 | TRBJ1-1 | NA | TRBV5-1 | CASSPWTGTVVSEAFF | TGCGCCAGCAGCCCATGGACAGGGACGGTAGTCTCTGAAGCTTTCTTT
NA | TRBJ1-1 | NA | TRBV11-2 | CATRRLGEAFF | TGTGCCACCCGGCGGCTGGGTGAAGCTTTCTTT